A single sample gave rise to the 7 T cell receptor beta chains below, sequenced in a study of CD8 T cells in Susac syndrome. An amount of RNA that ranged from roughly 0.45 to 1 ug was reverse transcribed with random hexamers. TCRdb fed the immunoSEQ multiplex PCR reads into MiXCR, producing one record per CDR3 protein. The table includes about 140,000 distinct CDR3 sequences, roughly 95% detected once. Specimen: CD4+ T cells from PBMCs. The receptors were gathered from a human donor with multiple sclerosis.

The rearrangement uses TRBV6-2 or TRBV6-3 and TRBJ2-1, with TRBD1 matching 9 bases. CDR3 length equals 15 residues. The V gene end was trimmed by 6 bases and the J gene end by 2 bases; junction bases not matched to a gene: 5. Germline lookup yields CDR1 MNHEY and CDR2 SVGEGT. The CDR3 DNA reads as TGTGCCAGCAGACCCACAGGGGGCGCCTACAATGAGCAGTTCTTC. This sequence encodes CASRPTGGAYNEQFF.

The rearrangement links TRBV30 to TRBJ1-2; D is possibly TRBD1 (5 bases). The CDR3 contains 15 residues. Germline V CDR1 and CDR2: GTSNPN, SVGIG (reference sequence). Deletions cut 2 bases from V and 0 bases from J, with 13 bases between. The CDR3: CAWSMGTSANYGYTF. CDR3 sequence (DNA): TGTGCCTGGAGTATGGGGACGTCGGCTAACTATGGCTACACCTTC. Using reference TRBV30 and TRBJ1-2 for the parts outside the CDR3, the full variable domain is SQTIHQWPATLVQPVGSPLSLECTVEGTSNPNLYWYRQAAGRGLQLLFYSVGIGQISSEVPQNLSASRPQDRQFILSSKKLLLSDSGFYLCAWSMGTSANYGYTFGSGTRLTVV.

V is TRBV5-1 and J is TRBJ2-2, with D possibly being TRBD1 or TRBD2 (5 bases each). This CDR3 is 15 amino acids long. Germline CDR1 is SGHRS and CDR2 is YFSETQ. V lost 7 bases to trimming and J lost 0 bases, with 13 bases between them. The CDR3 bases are TGCGCCAGCTGTGGGACCAACACGAACACCGGGGAGCTGTTTTTT. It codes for CASCGTNTNTGELFF.

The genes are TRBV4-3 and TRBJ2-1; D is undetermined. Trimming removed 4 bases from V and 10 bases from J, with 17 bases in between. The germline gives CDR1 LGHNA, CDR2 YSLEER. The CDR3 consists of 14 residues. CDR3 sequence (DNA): TGCGCCAGCAGCCCCAACGTAGGCAGCTGGGAGCAGTTCTTC. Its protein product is CASSPNVGSWEQFF.

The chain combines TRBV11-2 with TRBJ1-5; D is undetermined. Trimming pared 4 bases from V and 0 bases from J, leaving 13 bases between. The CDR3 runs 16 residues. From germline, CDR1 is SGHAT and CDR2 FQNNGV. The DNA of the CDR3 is TGTGCCAGCAGCTCCGGAAACGCGATTAGCAATCAGCCCCAGCATTTT. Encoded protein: CASSSGNAISNQPQHF.

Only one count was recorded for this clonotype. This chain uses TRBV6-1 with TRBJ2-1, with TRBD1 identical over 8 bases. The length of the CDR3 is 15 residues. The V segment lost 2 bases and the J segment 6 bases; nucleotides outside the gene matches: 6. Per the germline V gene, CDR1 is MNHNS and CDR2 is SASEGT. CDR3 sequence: CASSETQGATNEQFF. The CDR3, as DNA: TGTGCCAGCAGTGAAACCCAGGGGGCTACCAATGAGCAGTTCTTC.

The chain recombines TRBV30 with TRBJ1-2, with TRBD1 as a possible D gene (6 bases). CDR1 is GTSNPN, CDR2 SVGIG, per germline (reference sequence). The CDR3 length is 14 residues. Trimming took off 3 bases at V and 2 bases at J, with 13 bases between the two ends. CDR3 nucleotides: TGTGCCTGGAGACCGACAGGTGTGAACTATGGCTACACCTTC. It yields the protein CAWRPTGVNYGYTF.